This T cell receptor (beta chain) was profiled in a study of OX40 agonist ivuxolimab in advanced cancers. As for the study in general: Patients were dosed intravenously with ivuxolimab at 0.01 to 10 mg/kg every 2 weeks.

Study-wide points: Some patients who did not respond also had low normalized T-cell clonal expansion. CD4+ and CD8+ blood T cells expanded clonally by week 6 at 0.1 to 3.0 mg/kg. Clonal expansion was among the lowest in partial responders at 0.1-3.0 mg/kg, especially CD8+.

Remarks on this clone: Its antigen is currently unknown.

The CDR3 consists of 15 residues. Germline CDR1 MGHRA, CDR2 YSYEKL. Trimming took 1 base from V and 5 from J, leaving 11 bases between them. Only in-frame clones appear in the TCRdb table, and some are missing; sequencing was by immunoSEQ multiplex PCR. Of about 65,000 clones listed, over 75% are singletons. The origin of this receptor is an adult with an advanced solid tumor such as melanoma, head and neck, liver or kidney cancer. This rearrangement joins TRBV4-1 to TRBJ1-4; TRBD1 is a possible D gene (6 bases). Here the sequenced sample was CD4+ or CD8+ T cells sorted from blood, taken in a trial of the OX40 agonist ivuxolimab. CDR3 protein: CASSQAGARNEKLFF. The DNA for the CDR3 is TGCGCCAGCAGCCAAGCGGGGGCTAGAAATGAAAAACTGTTTTTT.